Following are 27 T cell receptor beta chains from one sample sequenced in a study of glioma-infiltrating T cells after dendritic cell vaccination. Profiling relied on immunoSEQ multiplex PCR, and the TCRdb table lists in-frame clones only, not all of them. The repertoire has approximately 46,000 clones, 75% to 90% of them found once; the top ten carry 5.3%. Specified time point: after dendritic cell vaccination, including at tumor progression/relapse. Sample: blood, taken after dendritic cell vaccination. The source of these receptors is a human donor with glioblastoma.

The rearrangement links TRBV11-2 to TRBJ2-2; 8 positions match TRBD2. V trimming: 7 bases; J trimming: 2 bases; junction bases outside the gene matches: 9. Germline assignment: CDR1 SGHAT and CDR2 FQNNGV. The CDR3 covers 16 residues. This CDR3 reads CASTTLAGLNTGELFF. The DNA for the CDR3 is TGTGCCAGCACCACATTAGCGGGACTTAACACCGGGGAGCTGTTTTTT.

This clone was seen a few times. The rearrangement joins TRBV18 to TRBJ1-1, with D possibly TRBD1 on 5 matching bases. The CDR3 has 14 amino acids. The germline V and J ends were trimmed by 6 bases and 5 bases, with 16 bases remaining between them. The germline V gene has CDR1 KGHSH and CDR2 LQKENI. The chain's CDR3 is CASSPSQGRTEAFF. The CDR3 DNA sequence: TGTGCCAGCTCCCCATCCCAGGGTAGAACTGAAGCTTTCTTT. Full variable domain (outside the CDR3, taken from reference TRBV18 and TRBJ1-1): NAGVMQNPRHLVRRRGQEARLRCSPMKGHSHVYWYRQLPEEGLKFMVYLQKENIIDESGMPKERFSAEFPKEGPSILRIQQVVRGDSAAYFCASSPSQGRTEAFFGQGTRLTVV.

The chain recombines TRBV7-8 with TRBJ2-5, with D unresolved. TRBJ2-7 explains the end of the DNA better; the J call may be wrong. Germline V CDR1 and CDR2: SGHVS, FQNEAQ. The CDR3 runs 16 residues. The CDR3 bases are TGTGCCAGCAGCTTAGTTGCCGCCGGCGAGGTGAACGAGCAGTACTTC. This gives the protein CASSLVAAGEVNEQYF.

The chain employs TRBV27 and TRBJ2-5, with 7 bases matching TRBD1. The CDR3 is 11 residues long. Germline CDR1 and CDR2: MNHEY and SMNVEV (reference sequence). V gave up 10 bases and J gave up 7 bases; unmatched junction bases: 6. CDR3 sequence: CATSAGGTQYF. CDR3 DNA: TGTGCCACCTCGGCAGGGGGGACCCAGTACTTC.

The chain couples TRBV4-3 to TRBJ2-1; 8 nucleotides align to TRBD2. Germline lookup yields CDR1 LGHNA and CDR2 YSLEER. There are 17 residues in the CDR3. The J segment lost 7 bases and the V segment lost 0 bases, leaving 11 bases of the junction unmatched. The CDR3 DNA is TGCGCCAGCAGCCAAGATCTAAACGAGCGGGAGAGAAATGAGCAGTTCTTC. Translating gives CASSQDLNERERNEQFF.

This rearrangement joins TRBV5-1 to TRBJ2-6, with 7 bases matching TRBD1. The CDR3 extends over 18 amino acids. J gave up 4 bases and V 0 bases, and 10 bases lay outside the gene matches. The germline CDR1 and CDR2 sequences are SGHRS and YFSETQ. CDR3 nucleotides: TGCGCCAGCAGCTTGGGGGGACAGCCGCCTACCGGGGCCAACGTCCTGACTTTC. Amino acid sequence: CASSLGGQPPTGANVLTF. Drawing the rest from reference TRBV5-1 and TRBJ2-6, the complete variable domain is KAGVTQTPRYLIKTRGQQVTLSCSPISGHRSVSWYQQTPGQGLQFLFEYFSETQRNKGNFPGRFSGRQFSNSRSEMNVSTLELGDSALYLCASSLGGQPPTGANVLTFGAGSRLTVL.

The rearrangement uses TRBV10-3 and TRBJ1-1; 11 positions match TRBD1. The CDR3 spans 14 residues. V lost 11 bases to trimming and J lost 4 bases; unmatched junction nucleotides: 9. Germline V gives CDR1 ENHRY, CDR2 SYGVKD. CDR3 sequence (DNA): TGTGCCGCACGGACAGGGGGCTTGGGCACTGAAGCTTTCTTT. Amino acid sequence: CAARTGGLGTEAFF.

The chain combines TRBV5-6 with TRBJ2-2; unclear D gene. This CDR3 has 14 residues. Trimming cost V 1 base and J 4 bases, with 8 bases left between them. The germline gives CDR1 SGHDT, CDR2 YYEEEE. The CDR3 here is CASSLIVTTGELFF. The CDR3 DNA sequence: TGTGCCAGCAGCTTGATAGTAACCACCGGGGAGCTGTTTTTT.

The table lists this clone with a count of one. V usage is TRBV7-8 and J usage is TRBJ1-2, with D hard to call. CDR3 length: 17 amino acids. V lost 0 bases and J 1 base, leaving 15 bases between the germline ends. The germline V gene has CDR1 SGHVS and CDR2 FQNEAQ. The DNA of the CDR3 is TGTGCCAGCAGCTTAGCCTCTTCGGGGATTGGTAACTATGGCTACACCTTC. Residues: CASSLASSGIGNYGYTF.

This sequence joins TRBV14 and TRBJ2-7, with 7 bases identical to TRBD2. Trimming at V came to 4 bases and at J to 6 bases, leaving 9 bases not matched to a gene. The CDR3 has 14 residues. The germline CDR1 and CDR2 sequences are SGHDN and FVKESK. The CDR3 DNA is TGTGCCAGCAGCCTCTACGGGGGGTACCGCGAGCAGTACTTC. It yields the protein CASSLYGGYREQYF.

Of note for this clone: Germline and junction disagree at one end, which may indicate a read error. The V and J genes are TRBV7-9 and TRBJ1-1, with D possibly TRBD1 on 6 matching bases. CDR3 length equals 14 residues. The V gene's germline CDR1 is SEHNR and CDR2 FQNEAQ (reference sequence). CDR3 in amino acids: CASSYTGTNTETFF. CDR3 coding DNA: TGTGCCAGCAGCTACACAGGGACGAACACTGAAACTTTCTTT.

This chain joins TRBV7-9 and TRBJ1-2, with TRBD1 identical over 9 bases. V dropped 5 bases and J dropped 2; count of bases not matched to a gene: 9. This CDR3 has 16 amino acids. CDR1 SEHNR and CDR2 FQNEAQ come from the germline V gene (reference sequence). The CDR3 sequence is CASSLGGQGINYGYTF. CDR3 DNA sequence: TGTGCCAGCAGCCTAGGGGGACAGGGAATCAACTATGGCTACACCTTC.

The V gene is TRBV13, the J gene TRBJ2-5, with TRBD2 matching 8 bases. Unmatched junction bases numbered 2, after V lost 0 bases and J lost 5 bases. Germline assignment: CDR1 PRHDT and CDR2 FYEKMQ (reference sequence). CDR3 size: 14 residues. In DNA, the CDR3 is TGTGCCAGCAGCTTAGGGGGACTAGGGGAGACCCAGTACTTC. Translated: CASSLGGLGETQYF.

This chain uses TRBV28 with TRBJ1-2; 9 nucleotides line up with TRBD1. With 3 bases clipped from V and 6 bases from J, the junction kept 11 bases outside the gene matches. Germline V CDR1 and CDR2: MDHEN, SYDVKM. This CDR3 has 16 amino acids. The CDR3: CASSFTGQGARDGYTF. The DNA of the CDR3 is TGTGCCAGCAGTTTTACGGGACAGGGAGCGAGGGATGGCTACACCTTC.

V gene TRBV28 combines with J gene TRBJ2-1; 9 bases fit TRBD2. The CDR3 loop spans 17 amino acids. V gave up 6 bases and J gave up 0 bases; unmatched junction bases: 9. The germline CDR1 and CDR2 sequences are MDHEN and SYDVKM. The DNA of the CDR3 is TGTGCCAGCAGCCTATGGGCGGGGGGGGCCTCCTACAATGAGCAGTTCTTC. This encodes CASSLWAGGASYNEQFF. Together with reference TRBV28 and TRBJ2-1, the CDR3 gives the full variable domain: DVKVTQSSRYLVKRTGEKVFLECVQDMDHENMFWYRQDPGLGLRLIYFSYDVKMKEKGDIPEGYSVSREKKERFSLILESASTNQTSMYLCASSLWAGGASYNEQFFGPGTRLTVL.

The count of this clone is one. This chain joins TRBV4-1 and TRBJ1-5; D not resolved. The CDR3 loop spans 16 amino acids. The germline gives CDR1 MGHRA, CDR2 YSYEKL. The V gene lost 0 bases and the J gene lost 0 bases, with 9 bases spanning the gap. The CDR3 nucleotides read TGCGCCAGCAGCCAAGAACAGCCCTATAGCAATCAGCCCCAGCATTTT. Translated: CASSQEQPYSNQPQHF.

This rearrangement joins TRBV19 to TRBJ1-5, with TRBD1 as a possible D gene (5 bases). CDR3 length equals 13 residues. Germline V gene sequence: CDR1 LNHDA, CDR2 SQIVND (reference sequence). Trimming removed 4 bases from V and 7 bases from J, with 11 bases in between. In nucleotides, the CDR3 is TGTGCCAGTAGTACCGGGGGGGAGCAGCCCCAGCATTTT. Protein product: CASSTGGEQPQHF.

The chain couples TRBV28 to TRBJ2-7; perhaps TRBD1 as D (5 bases). Germline values: CDR1 MDHEN, CDR2 SYDVKM. Trimming took 6 bases from V and 0 from J, leaving 9 bases between them. There are 13 residues in the CDR3. The CDR3 loop reads CASRTDNSYEQYF. DNA of the CDR3: TGTGCCAGCAGAACGGACAACTCCTACGAGCAGTACTTC. The full variable domain, in which reference TRBV28 and TRBJ2-7 provide the parts outside the CDR3, is DVKVTQSSRYLVKRTGEKVFLECVQDMDHENMFWYRQDPGLGLRLIYFSYDVKMKEKGDIPEGYSVSREKKERFSLILESASTNQTSMYLCASRTDNSYEQYFGPGTRLTVT.

This rearrangement joins TRBV7-9 to TRBJ2-7; 7 nucleotides line up with TRBD2. The CDR3 spans 13 residues. Trimming at V came to 8 bases and at J to 4 bases, leaving 8 bases not matched to a gene. CDR1 and CDR2 from the germline V gene are SEHNR and FQNEAQ (reference sequence). In nucleotides, the CDR3 is TGTGCCAGCGGGGTAGGACTAGAGTACGAGCAGTACTTC. Its translation: CASGVGLEYEQYF.

The rearrangement uses TRBV5-1 and TRBJ1-5; D possibly corresponds to TRBD1 (5 bases). CDR1 is SGHRS, CDR2 YFSETQ, per germline. Trimming pared 4 bases from V and 3 bases from J, leaving 11 bases between. The CDR3 contains 14 residues. The CDR3 is CASSPGENNQPQHF. CDR3 DNA: TGCGCCAGCAGCCCGGGGGAAAACAATCAGCCCCAGCATTTT.

In its sample, this clone was seen once. The chain has TRBV2 and TRBJ2-7; D is ambiguous. CDR1 SNHLY and CDR2 FYNNEI come from the germline V gene. V lost 8 bases, J lost 2 bases, and 16 bases lay in between. This CDR3 has 14 residues. CDR3 in amino acids: CASLHETFPYEQYF. The CDR3 DNA is TGTGCCAGCCTACATGAGACTTTCCCCTACGAGCAGTACTTC.

The chain is built from TRBV27 and TRBJ2-3; 8 bases align to TRBD2. CDR1 is MNHEY and CDR2 is SMNVEV in the germline V gene (reference sequence). This CDR3 is built from 17 residues. V shed 7 bases, J shed 2 bases, and the junction held 14 bases outside the gene matches. DNA for the CDR3: TGTGCCAGCAAAGGACTTAGTTTAGCGGGACTCACAGATACGCAGTATTTT. It codes for CASKGLSLAGLTDTQYF.

This clone was seen just once. The rearrangement links TRBV27 to TRBJ1-2; 7 nucleotides line up with TRBD1. CDR3 size: 14 residues. Losses at the gene ends were 3 bases for V and 4 bases for J; bases not matched to a gene: 5. Germline CDR1 and CDR2: MNHEY and SMNVEV (reference sequence). The CDR3 region has the DNA TGTGCCAGCAGTTTTCTTCGGGACAGCTATGGCTACACCTTC. Encoded protein: CASSFLRDSYGYTF.

The chain couples TRBV5-1 to TRBJ2-3; TRBD2 aligns across 8 bases. CDR1 and CDR2 (germline): SGHRS, YFSETQ. Trimming at V came to 4 bases and at J to 6 bases, leaving 13 bases not matched to a gene. The CDR3 loop spans 16 amino acids. The CDR3 region is CASSRGTSGGGDTQYF. The CDR3 DNA follows: TGCGCCAGCAGCCGCGGTACTAGCGGAGGGGGGGATACGCAGTATTTT.

The chain employs TRBV4-2 and TRBJ2-3, with TRBD2 matching over 11 bases. This CDR3 comprises 20 residues. Per germline, CDR1 LGHNA and CDR2 YNFKEQ. Trimming at V came to 4 bases and at J to 4 bases, leaving 19 bases not matched to a gene. This CDR3 reads CASSLRGSSGRASNPDTQYF. CDR3 sequence (DNA): TGTGCCAGCAGCCTAAGAGGGAGTAGCGGGAGGGCCTCAAACCCAGATACGCAGTATTTT.

The chain uses TRBV4-2 and TRBJ2-4; TRBD2 aligns across 7 bases. The CDR3 has 13 residues. Germline trimming cut 4 bases from V and 8 bases from J; bases unmatched to any gene: 5. CDR1 is LGHNA, CDR2 YNFKEQ, per germline. The DNA of the CDR3 is TGTGCCAGCAGCCTCCCGGCGGGGGACATTCAGTACTTC. This gives the protein CASSLPAGDIQYF.

This clone was observed once. V and J are TRBV20-1 and TRBJ1-1; no clear D gene. Trimming took off 2 bases at V and 7 bases at J, with 5 bases between the two ends. The length of the CDR3 is 10 residues. Germline values: CDR1 DFQATT, CDR2 SNEGSKA (reference sequence). CDR3 sequence: CSARTVEAFF. CDR3 DNA: TGCAGTGCTAGAACAGTTGAAGCTTTCTTT.